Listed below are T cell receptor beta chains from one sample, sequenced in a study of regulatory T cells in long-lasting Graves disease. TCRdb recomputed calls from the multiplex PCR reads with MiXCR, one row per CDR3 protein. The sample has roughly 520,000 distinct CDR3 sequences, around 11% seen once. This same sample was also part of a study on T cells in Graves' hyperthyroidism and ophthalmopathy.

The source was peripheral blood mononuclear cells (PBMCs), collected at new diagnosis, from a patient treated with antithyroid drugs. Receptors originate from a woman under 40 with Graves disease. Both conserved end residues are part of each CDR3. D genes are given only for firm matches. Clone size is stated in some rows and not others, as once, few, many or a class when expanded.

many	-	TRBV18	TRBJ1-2	TGTGCCAGCTCACCTGCTCACGGGACGCCTGTCTATGGCTACACCTTC	CASSPAHGTPVYGYTF
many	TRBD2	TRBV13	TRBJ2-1	TGTGCCAGCAGCTTAACGCAGGGAGGGAATGAGCAGTTCTTC	CASSLTQGGNEQFF
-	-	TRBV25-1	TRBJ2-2	TGTGCCAGCAGTGGGTTCTCTGTCAGGGAGCTGTTTTTT	CASSGFSVRELFF
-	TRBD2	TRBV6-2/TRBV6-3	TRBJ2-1	TGTGCCAGCAGTCGGGGTACTAGCGGGAGGGCCTACAATGAGCAGTTCTTC	CASSRGTSGRAYNEQFF
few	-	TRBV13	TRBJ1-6	TGTGCCAGCTCGGCGGGCGGGGGTTCACCCCTCCACTTT	CASSAGGGSPLHF
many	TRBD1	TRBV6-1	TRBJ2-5	TGTGCCAGCGATCCACACGGGACAGTCGAGACCCAGTACTTC	CASDPHGTVETQYF
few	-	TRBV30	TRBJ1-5	TGTGCCTGGAGCCAGGGGTCCCGCTTGAATCAGCCCCAGCATTTT	CAWSQGSRLNQPQHF
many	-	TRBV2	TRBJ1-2	TGTGCCCAGTCACAGGGAAACTATGGCTACACCTTC	CAQSQGNYGYTF
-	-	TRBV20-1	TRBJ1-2	TGCAGTGCTCGAGAACCGGGACCTACTAACTATGGCTACACCTTC	CSAREPGPTNYGYTF
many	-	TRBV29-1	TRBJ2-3	TGCAGCGCCCAAGGAGGGGGAGATACGCAGTATTTT	CSAQGGGDTQYF
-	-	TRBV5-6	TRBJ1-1	TGTGCCAGCAGCATCGGACATTCAGCTTTCTTT	CASSIGHSAFF
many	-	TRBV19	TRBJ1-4	TGTGCCACCCGGACAGAGAATGAAAAACTGTTTTTT	CATRTENEKLFF
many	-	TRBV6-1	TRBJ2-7	TGTGCCAGCAGTCCCGGGCCGATCGGCTACGAGCAGTACTTC	CASSPGPIGYEQYF
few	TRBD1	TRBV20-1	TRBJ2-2	TGCAGTGCTAGGGGGACAGGGGGCACCGGGGAGCTGTTTTTT	CSARGTGGTGELFF